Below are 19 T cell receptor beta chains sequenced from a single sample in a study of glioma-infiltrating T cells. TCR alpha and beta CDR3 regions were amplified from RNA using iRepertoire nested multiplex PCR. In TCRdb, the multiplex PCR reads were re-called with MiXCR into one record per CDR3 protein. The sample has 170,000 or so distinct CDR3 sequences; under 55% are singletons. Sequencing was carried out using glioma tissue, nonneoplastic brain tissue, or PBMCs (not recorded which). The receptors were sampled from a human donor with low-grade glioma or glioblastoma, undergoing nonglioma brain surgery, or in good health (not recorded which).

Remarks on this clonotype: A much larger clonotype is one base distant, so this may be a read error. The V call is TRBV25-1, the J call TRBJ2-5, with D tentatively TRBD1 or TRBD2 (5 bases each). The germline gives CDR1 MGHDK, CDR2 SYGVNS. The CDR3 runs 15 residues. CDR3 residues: CASSDPSPGQEIQYF. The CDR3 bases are TGTGCCAGCAGTGACCCTTCCCCGGGGCAAGAGATCCAGTACTTC. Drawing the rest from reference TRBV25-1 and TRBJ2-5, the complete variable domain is EADIYQTPRYLVIGTGKKITLECSQTMGHDKMYWYQQDPGMELHLIHYSYGVNSTEKGDLSSESTVSRIRTEHFPLTLESARPSHTSQYLCASSDPSPGQEIQYFGPGTRLLVL.

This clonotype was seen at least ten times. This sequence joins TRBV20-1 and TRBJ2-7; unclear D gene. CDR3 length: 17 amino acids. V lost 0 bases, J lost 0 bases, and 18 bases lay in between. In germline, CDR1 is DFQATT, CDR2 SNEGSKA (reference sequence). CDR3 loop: CSARDKGWYPDSYEQYF. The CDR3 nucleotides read TGCAGTGCTAGAGATAAAGGCTGGTATCCGGACTCCTACGAGCAGTACTTC.

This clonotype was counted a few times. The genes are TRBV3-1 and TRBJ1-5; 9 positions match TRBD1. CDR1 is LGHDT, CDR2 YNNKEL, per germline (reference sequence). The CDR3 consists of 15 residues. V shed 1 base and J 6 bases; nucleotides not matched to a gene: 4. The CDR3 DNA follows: TGTGCCAGCAGCCAAGGGGGGACAGGGACTCAGCCCCAGCATTTT. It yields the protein CASSQGGTGTQPQHF. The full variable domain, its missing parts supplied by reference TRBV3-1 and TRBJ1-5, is DTAVSQTPKYLVTQMGNDKSIKCEQNLGHDTMYWYKQDSKKFLKIMFSYNNKELIINETVPNRFSPKSPDKAHLNLHINSLELGDSAVYFCASSQGGTGTQPQHFGDGTRLSIL.

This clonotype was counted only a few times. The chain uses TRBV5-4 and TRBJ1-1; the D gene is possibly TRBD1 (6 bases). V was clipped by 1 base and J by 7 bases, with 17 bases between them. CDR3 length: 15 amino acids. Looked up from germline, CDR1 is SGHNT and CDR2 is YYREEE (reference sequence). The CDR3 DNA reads TGTGCCAGCAGCTTGCCTGGGGGGGCCTGGGGTGAAGCTTTCTTT. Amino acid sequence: CASSLPGGAWGEAFF.

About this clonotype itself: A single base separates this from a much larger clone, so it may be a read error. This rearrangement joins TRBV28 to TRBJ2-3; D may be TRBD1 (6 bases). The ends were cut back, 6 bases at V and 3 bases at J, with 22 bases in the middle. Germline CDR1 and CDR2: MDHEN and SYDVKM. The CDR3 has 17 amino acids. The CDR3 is CASRLDGLVQGTDTQYF. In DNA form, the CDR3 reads TGTGCCAGCAGATTAGATGGCCTAGTCCAGGGGACAGATACGCAGTATTTT. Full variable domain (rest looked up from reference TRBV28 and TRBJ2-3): DVKVTQSSRYLVKRTGEKVFLECVQDMDHENMFWYRQDPGLGLRLIYFSYDVKMKEKGDIPEGYSVSREKKERFSLILESASTNQTSMYLCASRLDGLVQGTDTQYFGPGTRLTVL.

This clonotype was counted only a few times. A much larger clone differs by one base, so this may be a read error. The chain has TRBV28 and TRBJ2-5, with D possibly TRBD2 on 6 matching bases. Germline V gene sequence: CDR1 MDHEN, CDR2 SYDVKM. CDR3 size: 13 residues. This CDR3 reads CARSLVAEETQYF. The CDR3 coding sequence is TGTGCCAGGAGTTTAGTAGCGGAAGAGACCCAGTACTTC. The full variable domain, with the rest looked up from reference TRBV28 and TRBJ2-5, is DVKVTQSSRYLVKRTGEKVFLECVQDMDHENMFWYRQDPGLGLRLIYFSYDVKMKEKGDIPEGYSVSREKKERFSLILESASTNQTSMYLCARSLVAEETQYFGPGTRLLVL.

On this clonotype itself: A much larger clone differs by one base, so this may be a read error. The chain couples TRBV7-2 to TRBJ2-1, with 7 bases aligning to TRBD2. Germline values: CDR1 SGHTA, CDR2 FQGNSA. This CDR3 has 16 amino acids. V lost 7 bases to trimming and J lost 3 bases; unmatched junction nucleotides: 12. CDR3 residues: CASIRLGGALYNEQFF. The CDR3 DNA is TGTGCCAGCATCCGGTTGGGAGGGGCCCTCTACAATGAGCAGTTCTTC.

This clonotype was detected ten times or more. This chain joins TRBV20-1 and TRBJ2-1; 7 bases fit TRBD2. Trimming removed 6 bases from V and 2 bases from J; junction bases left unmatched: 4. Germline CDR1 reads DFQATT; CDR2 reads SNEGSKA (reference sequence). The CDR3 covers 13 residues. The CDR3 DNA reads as TGCAGTGCCAGCGGGATTACCTACAATGAGCAGTTCTTC. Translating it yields CSASGITYNEQFF.

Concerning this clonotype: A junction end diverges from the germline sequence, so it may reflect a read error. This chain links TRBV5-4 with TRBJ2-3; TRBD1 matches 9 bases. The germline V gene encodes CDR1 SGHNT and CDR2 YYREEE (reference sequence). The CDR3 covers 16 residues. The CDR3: CASSGRTGESTETQYF. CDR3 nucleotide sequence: TGTGCCAGCAGCGGCCGGACAGGGGAGAGCACAGAAACGCAGTATTTT.

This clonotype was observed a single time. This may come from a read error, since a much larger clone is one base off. The chain's CDR3 is CASSGDYQQYF. The CDR3 DNA reads TGTGCCAGCAGTGGGGACTACCAGCAGTACTTC. The V and J genes are TRBV2 and TRBJ2-7, with TRBD2 matching 7 bases. The CDR3 is made up of 11 amino acids. Germline CDR1 and CDR2: SNHLY and FYNNEI.

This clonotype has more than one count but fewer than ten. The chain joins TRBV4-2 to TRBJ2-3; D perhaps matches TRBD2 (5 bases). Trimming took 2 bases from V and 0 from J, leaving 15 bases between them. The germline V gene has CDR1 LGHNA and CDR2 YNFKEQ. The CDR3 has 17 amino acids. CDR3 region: CASSQLASGDSTDTQYF. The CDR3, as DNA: TGTGCCAGCAGCCAACTTGCCAGCGGAGATAGCACAGATACGCAGTATTTT.

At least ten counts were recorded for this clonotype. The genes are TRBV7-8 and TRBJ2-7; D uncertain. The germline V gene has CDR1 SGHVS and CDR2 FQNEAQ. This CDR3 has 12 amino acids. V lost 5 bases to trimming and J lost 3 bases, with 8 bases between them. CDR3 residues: CASSLTLYEQYF. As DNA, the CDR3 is TGTGCCAGCAGCCTGACGCTCTACGAGCAGTACTTC.

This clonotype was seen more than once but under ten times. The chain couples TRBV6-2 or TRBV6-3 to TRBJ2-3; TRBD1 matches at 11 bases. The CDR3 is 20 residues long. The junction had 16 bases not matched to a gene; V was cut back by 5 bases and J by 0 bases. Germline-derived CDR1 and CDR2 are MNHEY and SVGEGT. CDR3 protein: CASSTRSGQGVRSSTDTQYF. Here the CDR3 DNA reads TGTGCCAGCAGTACCCGGTCGGGACAGGGGGTCCGTAGTAGCACAGATACGCAGTATTTT.

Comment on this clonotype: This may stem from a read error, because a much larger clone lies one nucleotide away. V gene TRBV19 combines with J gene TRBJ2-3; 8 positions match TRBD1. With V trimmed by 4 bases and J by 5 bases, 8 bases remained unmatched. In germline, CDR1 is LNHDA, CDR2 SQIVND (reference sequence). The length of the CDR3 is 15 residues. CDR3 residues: CASSRPGQGKDTQYF. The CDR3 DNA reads TGTGCCAGTAGTAGGCCCGGACAGGGAAAAGATACGCAGTATTTT.

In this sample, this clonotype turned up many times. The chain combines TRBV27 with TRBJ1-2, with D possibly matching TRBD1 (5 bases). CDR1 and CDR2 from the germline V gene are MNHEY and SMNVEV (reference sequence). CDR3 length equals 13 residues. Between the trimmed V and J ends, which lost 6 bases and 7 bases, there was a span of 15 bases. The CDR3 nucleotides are TGTGCCAGCAGGACGACAGAGAATGCTGGCTACACCTTC. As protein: CASRTTENAGYTF.

The CDR3 spells CSAEGVYEQYF. The CDR3, as DNA: TGCAGTGCTGAAGGGGTATACGAGCAGTACTTC. The chain carries TRBV20-1 and TRBJ2-7, with D perhaps matching TRBD1 (5 bases). The CDR3 covers 11 residues. The germline V gene encodes CDR1 DFQATT and CDR2 SNEGSKA (reference sequence). Trimming cost V 5 bases and J 4 bases, with 9 bases left between them.

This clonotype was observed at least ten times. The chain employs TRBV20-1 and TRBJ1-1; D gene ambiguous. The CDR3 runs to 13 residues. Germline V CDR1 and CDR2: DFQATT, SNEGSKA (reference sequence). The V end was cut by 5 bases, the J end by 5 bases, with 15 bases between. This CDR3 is CSAPPPGGTEAFF. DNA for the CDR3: TGCAGTGCTCCCCCGCCCGGCGGGACTGAAGCTTTCTTT.

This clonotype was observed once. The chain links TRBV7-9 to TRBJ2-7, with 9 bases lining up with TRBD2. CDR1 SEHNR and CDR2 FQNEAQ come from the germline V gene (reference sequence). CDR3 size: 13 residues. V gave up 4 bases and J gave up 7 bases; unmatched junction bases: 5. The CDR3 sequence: CASSSIAGEEQYF. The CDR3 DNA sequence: TGTGCCAGCAGCTCGATAGCGGGAGAGGAGCAGTACTTC. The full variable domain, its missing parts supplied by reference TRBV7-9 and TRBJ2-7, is DTGVSQNPRHKITKRGQNVTFRCDPISEHNRLYWYRQTLGQGPEFLTYFQNEAQLEKSRLLSDRFSAERPKGSFSTLEIQRTEQGDSAMYLCASSSIAGEEQYFGPGTRLTVT.

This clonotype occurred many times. The CDR3 DNA reads TGTGCCAGCAGTTACTCAACAGGGACCGAGCAGTACTTC. This translates into CASSYSTGTEQYF. V usage is TRBV6-6 and J usage is TRBJ2-7, with D possibly being TRBD1 (6 bases). V shed 0 bases and J shed 6 bases, with 9 bases lying between them. This CDR3 comprises 13 residues. CDR1 MNHNY and CDR2 SVGAGI come from the germline V gene (reference sequence).